These 7 T cell receptor beta chains originate from one sample sequenced in a study of T cell repertoires in cytomegalovirus infection. Each CDR3 protein is one row after TCRdb ran MiXCR on the reads. The sample holds around 770,000 distinct CDR3 sequences, about 29% seen once. No antigen has been assigned to these receptors. Source: cultured CD8+ T cells from PBMCs, taken from culture after CMV antigen stimulation. All receptors come from a human donor in good health (CMV status not recorded). Some clones in this sample may be carry-over from other donors' samples.

Only a few counts were recorded for this clonotype. The V call is TRBV14, the J call TRBJ2-7; possible D gene TRBD2, 5 bases. Between the trimmed V and J ends, which lost 0 bases and 3 bases, there was a span of 21 bases. This CDR3 has 18 amino acids. From germline, CDR1 is SGHDN and CDR2 FVKESK. The CDR3 region is CASSQDIGGPDRRYEQYF. CDR3 in DNA: TGTGCCAGCAGCCAAGATATCGGAGGCCCGGACCGACGCTACGAGCAGTACTTC.

This rearrangement joins TRBV6-1 to TRBJ1-5; 8 bases fit TRBD1. From germline, CDR1 is MNHNS and CDR2 SASEGT. This CDR3 contains 16 residues. Germline trimming cut 2 bases from V and 7 bases from J; bases unmatched to any gene: 10. The CDR3 DNA follows: TGTGCCAGCAGTGAACCGCGCAGGGGGCTAGGGCAGCCCCAGCATTTT. Its protein is CASSEPRRGLGQPQHF.

This clonotype was counted between two and nine times. A read error may produce the germline difference seen at one junction end. The V gene is TRBV10-3, the J gene TRBJ1-2; D possibly corresponds to TRBD1 (5 bases). The CDR3 spans 12 residues. Germline loops: CDR1 ENHRY, CDR2 SYGVKD. The DNA of the CDR3 is TGTGCCATCAATGAGGGGAGCTATGGCTACACCTTC. The encoded protein is CAINEGSYGYTF.

The chain couples TRBV7-6 to TRBJ2-2, with D possibly being TRBD1 (5 bases). The germline V and J ends were trimmed by 1 base and 2 bases, with 8 bases remaining between them. The CDR3 has 15 amino acids. The germline V gene has CDR1 SGHVS and CDR2 FNYEAQ. The CDR3, as DNA: TGTGCCAGCAGCTTAGGGACATTTAACACCGGGGAGCTGTTTTTT. This sequence encodes CASSLGTFNTGELFF.

This clonotype was recorded a few times. For the CDR3, the DNA is TGCAGTGCTAGAATACTGGACGAAACCTACGAGCAGTACTTC. It codes for CSARILDETYEQYF. This rearrangement joins TRBV20-1 to TRBJ2-7; unclear D gene. CDR3 length: 14 residues. V was clipped by 2 bases and J by 2 bases, with 13 bases between them. From germline, CDR1 is DFQATT and CDR2 SNEGSKA (reference sequence).

CDR3 coding DNA: TGTGCCAGCAGTGAAACCCGGTCAAGCTATGGCTACACCTTC. This sequence encodes CASSETRSSYGYTF. The rearrangement uses TRBV2 and TRBJ1-2; no clear D. V was shortened by 2 bases and J by 4 bases, with 11 bases between the two germline ends. CDR3 length: 14 amino acids. Germline values: CDR1 SNHLY, CDR2 FYNNEI.

The chain employs TRBV12-3 or TRBV12-4 and TRBJ2-1; D is unresolved. The CDR3 extends over 11 amino acids. The V gene lost 5 bases and the J gene lost 9 bases, with 8 bases spanning the gap. CDR3 in DNA: TGTGCCAGCAGTCCTTTTCCTGAGCAGTTCTTC. It is translated as CASSPFPEQFF.